A selection of T cell receptor beta chains follows, all from one sample in a study of HIV-infected patients and healthy controls. MiXCR, run by TCRdb on the 5' RACE reads, gives a single entry per CDR3 protein. The sample has approximately 64,000 distinct CDR3 sequences, 19% seen once. The sequencing sample was made of CD4+ T cells from blood. These receptors were obtained from a human donor in good health. The CDR3 runs from the conserved cysteine through the conserved F or W. The D gene is left open where the match is weak. Clone size is stated in some rows and not others, as once, few, many or a class when expanded.

D gene: TRBD1
V gene: TRBV19
clone size: -
CDR3 protein: CASSMGDRRPDQPQHF

D gene: TRBD1
V gene: TRBV5-1
clone size: many
CDR3 protein: CASSLLTGGSGANVLTF

D gene: -
V gene: TRBV21-1
clone size: many
CDR3 protein: CASSIHRAWRDGYTF

D gene: TRBD1
V gene: TRBV2
clone size: -
CDR3 protein: CASSDKVWTGSSIGEKLFF

D gene: -
V gene: TRBV14
clone size: few
CDR3 protein: CASTLRGIQPQHF

D gene: TRBD1
V gene: TRBV19
clone size: few
CDR3 protein: CASSISSPGQGTEAFF

D gene: -
V gene: TRBV3-1
clone size: few
CDR3 protein: CASSQWGRSSGNTIYF

D gene: TRBD1
V gene: TRBV30
clone size: -
CDR3 protein: CAWNRDRAAKNIQYF

D gene: TRBD1
V gene: TRBV12-3/TRBV12-4
clone size: -
CDR3 protein: CASSLRTGDQPQHF

D gene: TRBD2
V gene: TRBV11-2
clone size: -
CDR3 protein: CASSLGETGGTVGANVLTF

D gene: TRBD1
V gene: TRBV7-3
clone size: many
CDR3 protein: CASSQGGSSYNEQFF

D gene: -
V gene: TRBV4-1
clone size: many
CDR3 protein: CASSQDIGQGPLREQYF

D gene: TRBD1
V gene: TRBV18
clone size: many
CDR3 protein: CASSGGAGGDYGYTF

D gene: -
V gene: TRBV5-1
clone size: many
CDR3 protein: CASFQSAANTEAFF

D gene: TRBD1
V gene: TRBV12-3/TRBV12-4
clone size: -
CDR3 protein: CASSKGQEFGTQYF

D gene: -
V gene: TRBV20-1
clone size: many
CDR3 protein: CSASVGDQPQHF

D gene: -
V gene: TRBV7-3
clone size: many
CDR3 protein: CASSPGRDTQYF

D gene: -
V gene: TRBV20-1
clone size: -
CDR3 protein: CSARDLAASTGTDTQYF

D gene: TRBD1
V gene: TRBV3-1
clone size: -
CDR3 protein: CASSQDVGGGFAKNIQYF

D gene: -
V gene: TRBV5-8
clone size: few
CDR3 protein: CASSSGGGNTEAFF

D gene: -
V gene: TRBV5-5
clone size: few
CDR3 protein: CASSLPPGYGYTF

D gene: TRBD1
V gene: TRBV6-5
clone size: many
CDR3 protein: CASSPGGRNTIYF

D gene: -
V gene: TRBV20-1
clone size: -
CDR3 protein: CSAPLNPVEKQFF

D gene: -
V gene: TRBV24-1
clone size: many
CDR3 protein: CATRKGEGNTGELFF

D gene: TRBD2
V gene: TRBV7-8
clone size: few
CDR3 protein: CASSLAGRETQYF

D gene: -
V gene: TRBV6-2/TRBV6-3
clone size: few
CDR3 protein: CASSPQGLGNQETQYF

D gene: TRBD1
V gene: TRBV27
clone size: medium-sized
CDR3 protein: CASSLVGQGAGYGYTF

D gene: -
V gene: TRBV20-1
clone size: -
CDR3 protein: CSASSGPPLDTQYF

D gene: -
V gene: TRBV5-6
clone size: few
CDR3 protein: CASSSWGPGTDTQYF

D gene: -
V gene: TRBV20-1
clone size: many
CDR3 protein: CSARVGHLNTEAFF

D gene: -
V gene: TRBV30
clone size: few
CDR3 protein: CAWSGQFRGGTEAFF

D gene: -
V gene: TRBV1
clone size: many
CDR3 protein: CTSSQGDRVIHEQYF

D gene: -
V gene: TRBV29-1
clone size: -
CDR3 protein: CSVAPHHRPESSYNEQFF

D gene: TRBD2
V gene: TRBV12-3/TRBV12-4
clone size: few
CDR3 protein: CASSPSGLSDTQYF

D gene: -
V gene: TRBV5-6
clone size: -
CDR3 protein: CASSLTTNEKLFF

D gene: TRBD1
V gene: TRBV27
clone size: -
CDR3 protein: CASSYTGGYATNEKLFF

D gene: -
V gene: TRBV29-1
clone size: many
CDR3 protein: CSVEDRQRTYNEQFF

D gene: -
V gene: TRBV29-1
clone size: many
CDR3 protein: CSTRRRNAEAFF

D gene: TRBD1
V gene: TRBV6-1
clone size: many
CDR3 protein: CASSVVQGEVNTEAFF

D gene: -
V gene: TRBV11-2
clone size: -
CDR3 protein: CASSLDFTVNGETQYF

D gene: -
V gene: TRBV20-1
clone size: many
CDR3 protein: CSAFQADTQYF

D gene: -
V gene: TRBV6-5
clone size: many
CDR3 protein: CASSYSGKTSTDTQYF

D gene: TRBD1
V gene: TRBV7-2
clone size: many
CDR3 protein: CASTQTTGTGNTIYF

D gene: -
V gene: TRBV19
clone size: few
CDR3 protein: CASSIEGVSYNEQFF

D gene: TRBD2
V gene: TRBV6-1
clone size: -
CDR3 protein: CASRGTSGQETQYF

D gene: -
V gene: TRBV7-9
clone size: medium-sized
CDR3 protein: CASLLFSSTDTQYF